This T cell receptor beta chain derives from a study of blood T cell repertoires in COVID-19. Some clones are missing from TCRdb's copy, which holds only in-frame ones; the method was immunoSEQ multiplex PCR. This table holds about 74,000 clones, about 84% found once. CDR1 is SGHRS and CDR2 is YFSETQ in the germline V gene. The germline V and J ends were trimmed by 6 bases and 4 bases, with 15 bases remaining between them. There are 14 residues in the CDR3. Specimen: peripheral blood. The source is a human donor in a cohort sampled during active COVID-19. V is TRBV5-1 and J is TRBJ2-3; TRBD1 is a possible D gene (6 bases). The CDR3 DNA reads as TGCGCCAGCACACTGGTGCAGGGGCCAGATACGCAGTATTTT. Its protein product is CASTLVQGPDTQYF.